The rows below give T cell receptor beta chains drawn from one sample of a study of shared clonotypes between healthy human individuals. Method: immunoSEQ multiplex PCR; TCRdb's copy keeps in-frame clones and lacks some. The table has hundreds of thousands of clones, around 72% seen once. Sequencing was performed on memory CD4+ T cells sorted from blood. These receptors were obtained from a woman in her twenties or thirties in good health. Both conserved end residues are part of each CDR3. The order of the fields is V gene, clone size, D gene, J gene, CDR3 DNA, CDR3 protein. The D gene is left open where the match is weak. Clone size is stated in some rows and not others, as once, few, many or a class when expanded.

v_call: TRBV28
clone_size: .
d_call: TRBD1
j_call: TRBJ1-5
cdr3_nt: TGTGCCAGCAGTACCAGGACAGGGAAGGGTCAGCCCCAGCATTTT
cdr3_aa: CASSTRTGKGQPQHF

v_call: TRBV6-1
clone_size: .
d_call: .
j_call: TRBJ2-2
cdr3_nt: TGTGCCAGCAGTGAAACAAGAAACACCGGGGAGCTGTTTTTT
cdr3_aa: CASSETRNTGELFF

v_call: TRBV27
clone_size: .
d_call: TRBD2
j_call: TRBJ2-2
cdr3_nt: TGTGCCATCTCCCCTCTAGCGGAGCACACCGGGGAGCTGTTTTTT
cdr3_aa: CAISPLAEHTGELFF

v_call: TRBV29-1
clone_size: .
d_call: TRBD2
j_call: TRBJ2-3
cdr3_nt: TGCAGCGTGGGGGGGGGAAGCACAGATACGCAGTATTTT
cdr3_aa: CSVGGGSTDTQYF

v_call: TRBV10-3
clone_size: .
d_call: .
j_call: TRBJ2-7
cdr3_nt: TGTGCCATCAGTGAGTCCCGGGACGTGAGCTCCTACGAGCAGTACTTC
cdr3_aa: CAISESRDVSSYEQYF

v_call: TRBV7-2
clone_size: many
d_call: TRBD1
j_call: TRBJ1-2
cdr3_nt: TGTGCCAGCAGCTTCAAAGGCGGAGGGGGCGGCTATGGCTACACCTTC
cdr3_aa: CASSFKGGGGGYGYTF

v_call: TRBV7-7
clone_size: .
d_call: .
j_call: TRBJ2-2
cdr3_nt: TGTGCCAGCTCGAAAGCCACCGGGGAGCTGTTTTTT
cdr3_aa: CASSKATGELFF

v_call: TRBV6-1
clone_size: .
d_call: .
j_call: TRBJ1-2
cdr3_nt: TGTGCCAGCGGCGGGGTTGACTATGGCTACACCTTC
cdr3_aa: CASGGVDYGYTF

v_call: TRBV19
clone_size: .
d_call: .
j_call: TRBJ1-2
cdr3_nt: TGTGCCAGTAGCGACAGATTCCGGACTAACTATGGCTACACCTTC
cdr3_aa: CASSDRFRTNYGYTF

v_call: TRBV28
clone_size: .
d_call: TRBD1
j_call: TRBJ2-6
cdr3_nt: TGTGCCAGCAGTAGACAGGGCGGAGCACCTGGGGCCAACGTCCTGACTTTC
cdr3_aa: CASSRQGGAPGANVLTF

v_call: TRBV6-6
clone_size: few
d_call: .
j_call: TRBJ1-1
cdr3_nt: TGTGCCAGCAGTTACTCGGTCGGCGAGACTGAAGCTTTCTTT
cdr3_aa: CASSYSVGETEAFF

v_call: TRBV20-1
clone_size: .
d_call: .
j_call: TRBJ1-1
cdr3_nt: TGCAGATGCTCTACCGGGGGGGCTTTCTTT
cdr3_aa: CRCSTGGAFF

v_call: TRBV2
clone_size: .
d_call: .
j_call: TRBJ2-7
cdr3_nt: TGTGCCAGCAGCGCGCCCTACGAGCAGTACTTC
cdr3_aa: CASSAPYEQYF

v_call: TRBV11-2
clone_size: .
d_call: TRBD2
j_call: TRBJ2-3
cdr3_nt: TGTGCCAGCAGCTTAGGTGGGAGGGGATGGACAGATACGCAGTATTTT
cdr3_aa: CASSLGGRGWTDTQYF

v_call: TRBV14
clone_size: once
d_call: .
j_call: TRBJ2-7
cdr3_nt: TGTGCCAGCGCAAGGGGCAACTCCTACGAGCAGTACTTC
cdr3_aa: CASARGNSYEQYF

v_call: TRBV5-4
clone_size: .
d_call: TRBD1
j_call: TRBJ2-7
cdr3_nt: TGTGCCAGCAGCCACCGGGACAGAGACTACGAGCAGTACTTC
cdr3_aa: CASSHRDRDYEQYF

v_call: TRBV2
clone_size: .
d_call: .
j_call: TRBJ1-1
cdr3_nt: TGTGCCAGCAGTGATGGAGGGGGAGGAATCGCTGAAGCTTTCTTT
cdr3_aa: CASSDGGGGIAEAFF

v_call: TRBV28
clone_size: .
d_call: TRBD2
j_call: TRBJ2-1
cdr3_nt: TGTGCCAGCAGCCCCAGGACGGGAGGGCACAATGAGCAGTTCTTC
cdr3_aa: CASSPRTGGHNEQFF

v_call: TRBV11-2
clone_size: .
d_call: TRBD1
j_call: TRBJ1-2
cdr3_nt: TGTGCCAGCAGCTCCCGGGACAGGGGGGTCAACGGCTACACCTTC
cdr3_aa: CASSSRDRGVNGYTF

v_call: TRBV7-8
clone_size: once
d_call: .
j_call: TRBJ1-3
cdr3_nt: TGTGCCAGCAGCTTAGCACGGTTTGTCGGCACACCTGGAAACACCATATATTTT
cdr3_aa: CASSLARFVGTPGNTIYF

v_call: TRBV18
clone_size: .
d_call: .
j_call: TRBJ1-5
cdr3_nt: TGTGCCAGCTCACCAGGGCAGGGGTCAGGACAGCCCCAGCATTTT
cdr3_aa: CASSPGQGSGQPQHF

v_call: TRBV7-9
clone_size: few
d_call: .
j_call: TRBJ1-1
cdr3_nt: TGTGCCAGCAGCTTAGATGGGGGGACTGAAGCTTTCTTT
cdr3_aa: CASSLDGGTEAFF

v_call: TRBV5-1
clone_size: .
d_call: TRBD1
j_call: TRBJ2-1
cdr3_nt: TGCGCCAGCAGCTTATCCGACAGGGATTACAATGAGCAGTTCTTC
cdr3_aa: CASSLSDRDYNEQFF

v_call: TRBV7-2
clone_size: .
d_call: TRBD2
j_call: TRBJ2-1
cdr3_nt: TGTGCCAGCAGCTTAGTTCGGGCGGGCGGGAGACGGTTCTTC
cdr3_aa: CASSLVRAGGRRFF

v_call: TRBV6-5
clone_size: .
d_call: TRBD1
j_call: TRBJ2-1
cdr3_nt: TGTGCCAGCAGGACAGGGGCGACCTACAATGAGCAGTTCTTC
cdr3_aa: CASRTGATYNEQFF

v_call: TRBV28
clone_size: .
d_call: .
j_call: TRBJ1-5
cdr3_nt: TGTGCCAGCATCGAACAGGGAGGTCAGCCCCAGCATTTT
cdr3_aa: CASIEQGGQPQHF

v_call: TRBV7-9
clone_size: .
d_call: TRBD2
j_call: TRBJ2-1
cdr3_nt: TGTGCCAGCTCAGGGACTACGGATGAGCAGTTCTTC
cdr3_aa: CASSGTTDEQFF

v_call: TRBV7-2
clone_size: many
d_call: .
j_call: TRBJ1-1
cdr3_nt: TGTGCCAGCAGCTTACAACACTCAGAGAACACTGAAGCTTTCTTT
cdr3_aa: CASSLQHSENTEAFF

v_call: TRBV7-2
clone_size: .
d_call: .
j_call: TRBJ2-5
cdr3_nt: TGTGCCAGCAGCTTAGTCGGCGGACAGCCCCAAGAGACCCAGTACTTC
cdr3_aa: CASSLVGGQPQETQYF

v_call: TRBV11-3
clone_size: once
d_call: .
j_call: TRBJ2-1
cdr3_nt: TGTGCCAGCAGCTTACCCCTAGCTGCGGGGAATGAGCAGTTCTTC
cdr3_aa: CASSLPLAAGNEQFF

v_call: TRBV9
clone_size: .
d_call: .
j_call: TRBJ2-1
cdr3_nt: TGTGCCAGCAAGCCGGGCCCTCGCTACAATGAGCAGTTCTTC
cdr3_aa: CASKPGPRYNEQFF

v_call: TRBV7-9
clone_size: .
d_call: .
j_call: TRBJ2-1
cdr3_nt: TGTGCCAGCAGGGGTTTGATATCCCTCTCCTACAATGAGCAGTTCTTC
cdr3_aa: CASRGLISLSYNEQFF

v_call: TRBV7-8
clone_size: .
d_call: .
j_call: TRBJ1-5
cdr3_nt: TGTGCCAGCAGCTTAGCGTGGCGGGGGAAAGATCAGCCCCAGCATTTT
cdr3_aa: CASSLAWRGKDQPQHF

v_call: TRBV6-5
clone_size: .
d_call: .
j_call: TRBJ1-1
cdr3_nt: TGTGCCAGCCACCGCGCGACGAACACTGAAGCTTTCTTT
cdr3_aa: CASHRATNTEAFF

v_call: TRBV4-1
clone_size: .
d_call: .
j_call: TRBJ1-5
cdr3_nt: TGCGCCAGCAGCCAAGCACCTATTCGGCCCCAGCATTTT
cdr3_aa: CASSQAPIRPQHF

v_call: TRBV10-1
clone_size: .
d_call: .
j_call: TRBJ2-2
cdr3_nt: TGCGCCAGCAGGGAACAGGTGAACACCGGGGAGCTGTTTTTT
cdr3_aa: CASREQVNTGELFF

v_call: TRBV25-1
clone_size: .
d_call: .
j_call: TRBJ2-7
cdr3_nt: TGTGCCAGCAGTGAATCGGGCCCCCGCGGAGAGCAGTACTTC
cdr3_aa: CASSESGPRGEQYF

v_call: TRBV11-2
clone_size: .
d_call: TRBD1
j_call: TRBJ1-1
cdr3_nt: TGTGCCAGCAGCTTAGTATTTACAGGGGGGGTTGAAGCTTTCTTT
cdr3_aa: CASSLVFTGGVEAFF

v_call: TRBV29-1
clone_size: .
d_call: .
j_call: TRBJ2-7
cdr3_nt: TGCAGCGCCCGATCACCTAGTCTTAGCGAGCAGTACTTC
cdr3_aa: CSARSPSLSEQYF

v_call: TRBV11-2
clone_size: .
d_call: .
j_call: TRBJ1-1
cdr3_nt: TGTGCCAGCAGCGTCAGGGCGGGGGGGAACACTGAAGCTTTCTTT
cdr3_aa: CASSVRAGGNTEAFF

v_call: TRBV28
clone_size: .
d_call: TRBD1
j_call: TRBJ1-3
cdr3_nt: TGTGCCAGCAGTACTCCGGGACAGGGGTGGAACACCATATATTTT
cdr3_aa: CASSTPGQGWNTIYF

v_call: TRBV11-2
clone_size: .
d_call: .
j_call: TRBJ1-1
cdr3_nt: TGTGCCAGCAGCTTCTCAATTTTGGGAAACACTGAAGCTTTCTTT
cdr3_aa: CASSFSILGNTEAFF

v_call: TRBV4-2
clone_size: .
d_call: .
j_call: TRBJ2-2
cdr3_nt: TGTGCCAGCAGCCAAGATAGGATAACCGGGGAGCTGTTTTTT
cdr3_aa: CASSQDRITGELFF

v_call: TRBV28
clone_size: once
d_call: .
j_call: TRBJ1-5
cdr3_nt: TGTGCCAGCAGTTTATGGGGGGCCAATCAGCCCCAGCATTTT
cdr3_aa: CASSLWGANQPQHF

v_call: TRBV5-1
clone_size: few
d_call: TRBD1
j_call: TRBJ1-5
cdr3_nt: TGCGCCAGCAGCTTGGCCGGGACAGGCAATCAGCCCCAGCATTTT
cdr3_aa: CASSLAGTGNQPQHF

v_call: TRBV28
clone_size: few
d_call: TRBD2
j_call: TRBJ2-1
cdr3_nt: TGTGCCAGCAGTCCAGTATTACTAGCGGGAGTCTTC
cdr3_aa: CASSPVLLAGVF

v_call: TRBV14
clone_size: .
d_call: .
j_call: TRBJ1-1
cdr3_nt: TGTGCCAGCAGCCATAGACAGTTCCTAGAAGCTTTCTTT
cdr3_aa: CASSHRQFLEAFF

v_call: TRBV2
clone_size: .
d_call: .
j_call: TRBJ1-4
cdr3_nt: TGTGCCAGCAATCGGGGGCACACTAATGAAAAACTGTTTTTT
cdr3_aa: CASNRGHTNEKLFF

v_call: TRBV14
clone_size: once
d_call: .
j_call: TRBJ2-1
cdr3_nt: TGTGCCAGCAGCGGGGTATCGTTTGAGCAGTTCTTC
cdr3_aa: CASSGVSFEQFF

v_call: TRBV7-2
clone_size: .
d_call: .
j_call: TRBJ1-2
cdr3_nt: TGTGCCAGCAGCAATATAGTGGGATTGCGCGGCTACACCTTC
cdr3_aa: CASSNIVGLRGYTF

v_call: TRBV2
clone_size: .
d_call: TRBD2
j_call: TRBJ2-2
cdr3_nt: TGTGCCAGCAGTCCTAGCGGGGTATACACCGGGGAGCTGTTTTTT
cdr3_aa: CASSPSGVYTGELFF

v_call: TRBV14
clone_size: .
d_call: TRBD2
j_call: TRBJ2-2
cdr3_nt: TGTGCCAGCAGCCCTCTAGCGGGAGAGCCTGGGGAGCTGTTTTTT
cdr3_aa: CASSPLAGEPGELFF

v_call: TRBV28
clone_size: few
d_call: .
j_call: TRBJ2-7
cdr3_nt: TGTGCCAGCAGTCTGTACTTAATCCGCGAGCAGTACTTC
cdr3_aa: CASSLYLIREQYF

v_call: TRBV6-5
clone_size: .
d_call: TRBD2
j_call: TRBJ2-7
cdr3_nt: TGTGCCAGCAGTTTCGATAGCGGGAGTCTTCTGCAGTACTTC
cdr3_aa: CASSFDSGSLLQYF

v_call: TRBV27
clone_size: .
d_call: .
j_call: TRBJ1-4
cdr3_nt: TGTGCCAGCAGAAAGGGTCTACGCCTTAATGAAAAACTGTTTTTT
cdr3_aa: CASRKGLRLNEKLFF

v_call: TRBV18
clone_size: .
d_call: TRBD2
j_call: TRBJ2-7
cdr3_nt: TGTGCCAGCTCACCAGCGGGACTAGCGGGAGTAGGAGGGTCCTACGAGCAGTACTTC
cdr3_aa: CASSPAGLAGVGGSYEQYF

v_call: TRBV5-4
clone_size: .
d_call: .
j_call: TRBJ2-3
cdr3_nt: TGTGCCAGCAGCTTGGATCTTCCAGCTAGCACAGATACGCAGTATTTT
cdr3_aa: CASSLDLPASTDTQYF

v_call: TRBV28
clone_size: .
d_call: TRBD1
j_call: TRBJ1-2
cdr3_nt: TGTGCCAGCACCCCTCCGGGGACAGCTAACTATGGCTACACCTTC
cdr3_aa: CASTPPGTANYGYTF